The 9 T cell receptor beta chains listed next were all sequenced from one sample in a study of blood T cell repertoires in COVID-19. Assay used: immunoSEQ multiplex PCR; TCRdb lists only in-frame clones, some missing. Here the sample spans 150,000 to 200,000 clones, 65% to 90% being singletons. The sample taken for sequencing was PBMCs or T cells enriched from blood (not recorded which). These receptors were obtained from a man aged 45-65 years who had recovered from COVID-19.

The chain has TRBV3-1 (or the pseudogene TRBV3-2) and TRBJ1-4; 8 nucleotides align to TRBD1. Germline assignment: CDR1 LGHDT and CDR2 YNNKEL (reference sequence). This CDR3 is 14 amino acids long. J was trimmed by 6 bases and V by 1 base; bases with no gene match: 1. This CDR3 is CASSQAGGDEKLFF. The CDR3 DNA follows: TGTGCCAGCAGCCAAGCAGGGGGCGATGAAAAACTGTTTTTT.

The rearrangement links TRBV5-4 to TRBJ2-3, with a possible D match to TRBD1 (6 bases). The CDR3 contains 14 residues. The germline gives CDR1 SGHNT, CDR2 YYREEE (reference sequence). V dropped 3 bases and J dropped 1 base, with 9 bases sitting between them. The chain's CDR3 is CASSYRDGTDTQYF. CDR3 DNA: TGTGCCAGCAGCTACAGGGATGGCACAGATACGCAGTATTTT.

This chain joins TRBV28 and TRBJ1-6; D gene ambiguous. V lost 6 bases and J 7 bases, leaving 13 bases between the germline ends. The CDR3 consists of 14 residues. Germline V gene sequence: CDR1 MDHEN, CDR2 SYDVKM. The CDR3 is CASRSDIPNSPLHF. The DNA of the CDR3 is TGTGCCAGCAGAAGTGACATCCCAAATTCACCCCTCCACTTT. Looking up the rest from reference TRBV28 and TRBJ1-6 gives the full variable domain: DVKVTQSSRYLVKRTGEKVFLECVQDMDHENMFWYRQDPGLGLRLIYFSYDVKMKEKGDIPEGYSVSREKKERFSLILESASTNQTSMYLCASRSDIPNSPLHFGNGTRLTVT.

This clone was detected a few times. The chain has TRBV5-1 and TRBJ2-7, with unresolved D. V was cut by 7 bases and J by 3 bases, with 11 bases left in between. Germline V gene data show CDR1 as SGHRS and CDR2 as YFSETQ. The CDR3 length is 12 residues. CDR3 protein: CASALQGYEQYF. The CDR3 region has the DNA TGCGCCAGCGCACTACAAGGCTACGAGCAGTACTTC.

The CDR3 region is CASSQEHGYEQYF. The DNA of the CDR3 is TGTGCCAGCAGCCAAGAACATGGCTACGAGCAGTACTTC. The genes are TRBV3-1 (or the pseudogene TRBV3-2) and TRBJ2-7; no reliable D call. Trimming took off 0 bases at V and 3 bases at J, with 6 bases between the two ends. The CDR3 is made up of 13 amino acids. CDR1 and CDR2 from the germline V gene are LGHDT and YNNKEL (reference sequence).

This clone has only one observation. V is TRBV30 and J is TRBJ1-6, with D maybe TRBD1 (6 bases). Germline-derived CDR1 and CDR2 are GTSNPN and SVGIG (reference sequence). This CDR3 spans 13 amino acids. Deletions cut 2 bases from V and 10 bases from J, with 12 bases between. CDR3 in amino acids: CAWSFNRDSPLHF. Written as DNA, the CDR3 is TGTGCCTGGAGTTTCAACAGGGACTCACCCCTCCACTTT.

The rearrangement joins TRBV7-8 to TRBJ1-6; the D gene is possibly TRBD1 (5 bases). The CDR3 extends over 19 amino acids. With 3 bases removed from V and 0 bases from J, the gap between germline ends came to 18 bases. In germline, CDR1 is SGHVS, CDR2 FQNEAQ. Here the CDR3 reads CASSLLWVTVSSYNSPLHF. DNA of the CDR3: TGTGCCAGCAGCTTGCTTTGGGTGACAGTGAGCTCCTATAATTCACCCCTCCACTTT.

V and J are TRBV2 and TRBJ2-1, with D unclear. Germline-derived CDR1 and CDR2 are SNHLY and FYNNEI. The CDR3 has 13 amino acids. V was shortened by 3 bases and J by 7 bases, with 10 bases between the two germline ends. CDR3 DNA: TGTGCCAGCAGTGAGGCAGTGTATAATGAGCAGTTCTTC. Translated, it gives CASSEAVYNEQFF.

V gene TRBV6-5 combines with J gene TRBJ1-2; weak D call: TRBD1 (6 bases). Germline-derived CDR1 and CDR2 are MNHEY and SVGAGI. CDR3 length: 15 residues. Trimming shortened V by 11 bases and J by 4 bases, and 23 bases separated the two germline ends. CDR3 sequence: CAVGGRQAPGYGYTF. CDR3 nucleotide sequence: TGTGCCGTAGGGGGACGCCAAGCCCCTGGCTATGGCTACACCTTC.